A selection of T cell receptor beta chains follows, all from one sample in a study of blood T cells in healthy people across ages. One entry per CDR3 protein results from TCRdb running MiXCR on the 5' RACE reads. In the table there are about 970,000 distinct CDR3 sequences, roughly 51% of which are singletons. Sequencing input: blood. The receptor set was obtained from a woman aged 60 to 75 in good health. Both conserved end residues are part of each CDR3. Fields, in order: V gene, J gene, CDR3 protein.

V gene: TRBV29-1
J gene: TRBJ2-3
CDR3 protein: CSVDSGTSTDTQYF

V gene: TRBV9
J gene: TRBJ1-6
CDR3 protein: CASSTVGGNSPLHF

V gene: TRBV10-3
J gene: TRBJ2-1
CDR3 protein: CAIKNPDSSRYNEQFF

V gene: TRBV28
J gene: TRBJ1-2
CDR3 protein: CASIPLGLYPGYTF

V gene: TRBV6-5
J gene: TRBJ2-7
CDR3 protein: CASSYSTQRATDYEQYF

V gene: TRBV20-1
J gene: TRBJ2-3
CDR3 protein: CSAPLPGFTDTQYF

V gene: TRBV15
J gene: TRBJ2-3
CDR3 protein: CATSRVADTQYF

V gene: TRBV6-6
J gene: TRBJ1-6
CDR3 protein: CASSSGKGGNSPLHF

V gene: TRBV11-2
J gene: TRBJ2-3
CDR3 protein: CASSLRPRGGGDTQYF

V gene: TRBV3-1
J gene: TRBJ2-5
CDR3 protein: CASSRMSGRQETQYF

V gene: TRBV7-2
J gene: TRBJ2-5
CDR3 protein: CASRSVSGGSYNEQYF

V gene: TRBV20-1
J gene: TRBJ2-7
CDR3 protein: CSATTGQHPVRYEQYF

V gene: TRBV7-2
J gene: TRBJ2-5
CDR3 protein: CASSSRQGETQYF

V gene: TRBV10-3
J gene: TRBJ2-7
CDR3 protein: CAISGDRAPYEQYF

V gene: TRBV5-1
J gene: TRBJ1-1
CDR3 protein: CASSLAGLGLGTEAFF

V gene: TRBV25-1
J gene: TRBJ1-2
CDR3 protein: CASSETGYGGYTF

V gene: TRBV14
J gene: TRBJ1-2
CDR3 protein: CASSLGLKYGYTF

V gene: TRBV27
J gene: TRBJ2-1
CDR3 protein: CASSFGGNGEQFF

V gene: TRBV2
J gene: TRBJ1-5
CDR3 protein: CASRHPGRAEPQHF

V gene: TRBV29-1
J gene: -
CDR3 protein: CSARGQPYNEQYF

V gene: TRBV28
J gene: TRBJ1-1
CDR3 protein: CASSLSGQGKNTEAFF

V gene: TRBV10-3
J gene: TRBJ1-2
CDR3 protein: CAISESIFGRQAGGYTF

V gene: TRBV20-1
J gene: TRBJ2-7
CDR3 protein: CSASPSGSSYEQYF

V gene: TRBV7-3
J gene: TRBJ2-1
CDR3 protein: CASSLRQGGHNEQFF

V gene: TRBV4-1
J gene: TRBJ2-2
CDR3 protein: CASSQDRWGAGELFF

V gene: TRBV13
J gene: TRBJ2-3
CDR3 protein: CASSLEGVGSRTGTQYF

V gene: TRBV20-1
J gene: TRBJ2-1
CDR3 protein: CSRLAGGSYNEQFF

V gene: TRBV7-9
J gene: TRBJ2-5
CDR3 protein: CASSLAGRHLGTQYF

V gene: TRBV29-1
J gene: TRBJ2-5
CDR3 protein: CSVVWEGETQYF

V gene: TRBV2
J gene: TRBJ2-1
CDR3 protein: CASSEVASGLYNEQFF

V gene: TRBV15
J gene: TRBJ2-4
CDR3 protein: CATSTVTNQAAKNIQYF

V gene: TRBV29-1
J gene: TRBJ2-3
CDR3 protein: CSVVGGQAMFEVQYF

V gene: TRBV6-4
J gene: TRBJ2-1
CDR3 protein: CASSKSRGPGYNEQFF

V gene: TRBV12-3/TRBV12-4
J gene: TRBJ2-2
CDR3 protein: CASSSGQGITGELFF

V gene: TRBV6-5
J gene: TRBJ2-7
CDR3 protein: CASSYAPGQGGEQYF

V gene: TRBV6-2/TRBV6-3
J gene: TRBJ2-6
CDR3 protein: CASNKGGVGYSGANVLTF

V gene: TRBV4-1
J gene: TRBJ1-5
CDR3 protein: CASSQELGFGQPQHF

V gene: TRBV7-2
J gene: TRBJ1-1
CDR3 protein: CASSSGGGISDTEAFF

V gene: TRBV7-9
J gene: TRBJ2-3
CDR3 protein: CASSLGSQRDRVADTQYF

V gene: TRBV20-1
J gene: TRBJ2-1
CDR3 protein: CSARKPVLAGVPEQFF

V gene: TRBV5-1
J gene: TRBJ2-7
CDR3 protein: CASSLSASGSNEQYF

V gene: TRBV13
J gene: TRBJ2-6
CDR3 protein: CASSLITGRISGANVLTF

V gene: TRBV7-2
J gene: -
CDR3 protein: CASSLNHGSYEQYF

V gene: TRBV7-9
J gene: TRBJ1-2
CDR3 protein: CASSSENYGYTF

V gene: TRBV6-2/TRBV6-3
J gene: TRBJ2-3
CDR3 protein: CASSYGTSGPTDTQYF

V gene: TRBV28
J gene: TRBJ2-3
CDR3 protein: CASSLLGGPHTQYF

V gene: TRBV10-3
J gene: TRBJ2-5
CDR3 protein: CAISRRGNEQYF

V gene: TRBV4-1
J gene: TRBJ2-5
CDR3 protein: CASSQAYGRGQETQYF

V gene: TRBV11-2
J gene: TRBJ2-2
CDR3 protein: CASSPGLGITGELFF

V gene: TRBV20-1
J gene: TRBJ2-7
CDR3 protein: CSARGQGPIEQYF

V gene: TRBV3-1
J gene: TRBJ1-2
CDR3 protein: CASSLGLGPYTF

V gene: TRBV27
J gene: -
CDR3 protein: CATKDPDIYEQYF

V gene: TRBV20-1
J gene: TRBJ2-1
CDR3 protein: CSVPLAAAYNEQFF

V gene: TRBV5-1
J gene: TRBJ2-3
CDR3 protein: CASSMGRAGSTDTQYF

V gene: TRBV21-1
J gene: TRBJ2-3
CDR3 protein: CASSKPSRSSTDTQYF